The next 13 T cell receptor beta chains were all read from a single sample in a study of tumor and adjacent non-tumor tissue in lung cancer. Three rounds of nested PCR, following a modified ARM-PCR protocol, produced the TCRbeta library. TCRdb re-called the multiplex PCR reads with MiXCR, one entry per CDR3 protein. The table has some 80,000 distinct CDR3 sequences, approximately 80% seen once. This sample's RNA came from whole unsorted tissue. This non-tumor lung sample came from over 3 cm beyond the tumor edge. Sequencing input: distant non-tumor lung tissue. The receptor source for this set is a man aged 60-69 years with non-small cell lung cancer.

A word on this clonotype: A much larger clonotype is one base distant, so this may be a read error. V gene TRBV11-2 combines with J gene TRBJ2-5; D is uncertain. CDR1 SGHAT and CDR2 FQNNGV come from the germline V gene. CDR3 size: 13 residues. CDR3 protein: CASGLGQMETQYF. The CDR3 bases are TGTGCCAGCGGCTTAGGGCAAATGGAGACCCAGTACTTC.

Comment on this clonotype: One junction end does not reproduce the germline sequence, and a read error may be involved. The chain employs TRBV11-2 and TRBJ2-3, with a tentative D call TRBD1 (6 bases). This CDR3 has 16 residues. CDR1 is SGHAT, CDR2 FQNNGV, per germline. CDR3 region: CSSSKIGGGIGDTQYF. The CDR3 nucleotides read TGTTCCAGCAGCAAAATTGGGGGCGGTATTGGAGATACGCAGTATTTT.

With respect to this clonotype: This likely comes from a read error, as the CDR3 has no conserved phenylalanine or tryptophan at its end. The V call is TRBV7-3, the J call TRBJ1-3; 8 bases agree with TRBD1. V gave up 2 bases and J gave up 4 bases; unmatched junction bases: 4. Per the germline V gene, CDR1 is SGHTA and CDR2 is FQGTGA. The CDR3 consists of 15 residues. CDR3: CASSLSGGSGNTIYL. The CDR3 DNA reads TGTGCCAGCAGCTTATCAGGGGGCTCCGGAAACACCATATATCTT.

The rearrangement joins TRBV11-3 to TRBJ2-1; weak D call: TRBD2 (7 bases). With 8 bases removed from V and 6 bases from J, the gap between germline ends came to 20 bases. Germline loops: CDR1 SGHNT, CDR2 YENEEA. This CDR3 region has 15 residues. The CDR3 is CASCPKGGRSNEQFF. The CDR3 DNA follows: TGTGCCAGCTGCCCCAAGGGGGGGCGAAGCAATGAGCAGTTCTTC.

As to this clonotype: The CDR3 does not close with the conserved phenylalanine or tryptophan, likely indicating a read error. It is unclear where the CDR3 begins or ends on the DNA, so no DNA is shown, and the CDR3 is as TCRdb lists it. This chain joins TRBV11-2 and TRBJ1-1. CDR1 and CDR2 (germline): SGHAT, FQNNGV. The CDR3 length is 14 residues, termini included. This CDR3 reads CANSLVGRGTEAII.

This clonotype showed up just once. The conserved phenylalanine or tryptophan is not found at the CDR3 terminus, so this likely reflects a read error. V usage is TRBV5-5 and J usage is TRBJ2-7; either TRBD1 or TRBD2 may supply D (5 bases each). Germline V gene data show CDR1 as SGHKS and CDR2 as YYEKEE (reference sequence). The length of the CDR3 is 14 residues. Between the trimmed V and J ends, which lost 2 bases and 5 bases, there was a span of 14 bases. The CDR3 DNA reads as TGTGCCAGCAGCTTAACCTGGGGGAGTGACGAGCAGTACCTC. Encoded protein: CASSLTWGSDEQYL.

The V gene is TRBV29-1, the J gene TRBJ1-4; D remains unclear. The germline V and J ends were trimmed by 7 bases and 5 bases, with 14 bases remaining between them. The CDR3 extends over 13 amino acids. The germline gives CDR1 SQVTM, CDR2 ANQGSEA. In DNA form, the CDR3 reads TGCAGCGCTGGGTCCGGCAAGAATGAAAAACTGTTTTTT. This codes for CSAGSGKNEKLFF.

This clonotype appeared many times. The chain links TRBV20-1 to TRBJ2-2; D is ambiguous. The CDR3 totals 17 residues. V lost 0 bases and J lost 0, with 14 bases in between. Germline loops: CDR1 DFQATT, CDR2 SNEGSKA (reference sequence). Written as DNA, the CDR3 is TGCAGTGCTAGAGATCGAGGCAGCCCTGCGAACACCGGGGAGCTGTTTTTT. Residues: CSARDRGSPANTGELFF.

Of note for this clonotype: Compared with germline, one end of the junction differs, possibly owing to a read error. This chain links TRBV11-2 with TRBJ2-5; D might be TRBD2 (7 bases). Germline CDR1 reads SGHAT; CDR2 reads FQNNGV. The CDR3 extends over 16 amino acids. The CDR3 bases are TGTGCCAGCAGCTTCACAATGGGGGGGCCAAAGGAAACCCAGAACTTC. Protein sequence: CASSFTMGGPKETQNF. Using reference TRBV11-2 and TRBJ2-5 for the parts outside the CDR3, the full variable domain is EAGVAQSPRYKIIEKRQSVAFWCNPISGHATLYWYQQILGQGPKLLIQFQNNGVVDDSQLPKDRFSAERLKGVDSTLKIQPAKLEDSAVYLCASSFTMGGPKETQNFGPGTRLLVL.

Points on this clonotype: A much larger clone lies one base from this, so it may be a read error. The rearrangement links TRBV7-8 to TRBJ1-4; D call uncertain. Per the germline V gene, CDR1 is SGHVS and CDR2 is FQNEAQ. The CDR3 length is 15 residues. V was trimmed by 1 base and J by 0 bases, leaving 6 bases between them. CDR3 loop: CASSLGGTTNEKLFF. Written as DNA, the CDR3 is TGTGCCAGCAGCTTAGGGGGTACAACTAATGAAAAACTGTTTTTT.

This clonotype was seen more than once but under ten times. Germline and junction disagree at one end, which may indicate a read error. This chain joins TRBV6-6 and TRBJ2-3; 11 bases are a match to TRBD2. CDR3 length equals 16 residues. In germline, CDR1 is MNHNY, CDR2 SVGAGI (reference sequence). In nucleotides, the CDR3 is TGTGCCAGCAGTTACGGTCTAGCGGGGGGCACAGATATGCAGTATTTT. It codes for CASSYGLAGGTDMQYF.

With regard to this clonotype: An end of the junction differs from the germline gene, which may be a read error. The rearrangement joins TRBV28 to TRBJ1-5; no clear D gene. The CDR3 consists of 15 residues. Germline V lookup: CDR1 MDHEN, CDR2 SYDVKM. CDR3 protein: CASSPSGNSNQAQHF. The DNA of the CDR3 is TGTGCCAGCAGTCCCTCGGGGAATAGCAATCAGGCCCAACATTTT.

A few counts support this clonotype. J is TRBJ2-7 and V is TRBV7-9, with 8 bases aligning to TRBD1. Losses at the gene ends were 5 bases for V and 5 bases for J; bases not matched to a gene: 8. The CDR3 spans 14 residues. CDR1 SEHNR and CDR2 FQNEAQ come from the germline V gene (reference sequence). CDR3 sequence (DNA): TGTGCCAGCAGCCCCTGGACAGGGTTCGACGAGCAGTACTTC. It codes for CASSPWTGFDEQYF.